This T cell receptor beta chain was identified in a study of post-analysis software for immune sequencing data. Study-level background: Secondary progressive, relapsing-remitting and progressive-relapsing multiple sclerosis were among the included disease courses.

TCR beta cDNA libraries had unique molecular identifiers. When about 0.85 to 11 million T cells were used, they gave about 540,000 cDNA molecules. A single record per CDR3 protein comes from TCRdb applying MiXCR to the PCR reads. The sample has some 690,000 distinct CDR3 sequences; 30% are singletons. This clonotype was seen a handful of times. Its matching antigen is unknown. Findings and limits, study-wide: Elevated frequency relative to controls characterized a handful of TRBV segments in patients, TRBV5-6, TRBV5-1 and TRBV20-1 among them. Controls' normalized Chao1 diversity significantly exceeded that of multiple sclerosis patients.

Trimming cost V 2 bases and J 9 bases; bases outside gene matches: 10. CDR1 is SEHNR, CDR2 FQNEAQ, per germline (reference sequence). CDR3 length: 15 residues. The clonotype comes from a girl aged 5-17 years with multiple sclerosis. The sequenced material came from blood. The chain couples TRBV7-9 to TRBJ2-3, with TRBD1 matching over 8 bases. The CDR3 DNA is TGTGCCAGCAGCTTAACCCCCCACGGACAGGGAACGCAGTATTTT. Translated, it gives CASSLTPHGQGTQYF.